The clone carrying this TCR beta chain was seen a handful of times. Antigen specificity is unknown. The data were obtained in a study of post-analysis software for immune sequencing data. Germline loops: CDR1 KGHDR, CDR2 SFDVKD. The CDR3 has 13 residues. V was cut by 5 bases and J by 3 bases, with 9 bases left in between. Every TCR beta cDNA library bore unique molecular identifiers. TCRdb fed the PCR reads into MiXCR, producing one record per CDR3 protein. The data show over 700,000 distinct CDR3 sequences, about 27% seen once. Study-level results: In multiple sclerosis, normalized Chao1 diversity was significantly below that of controls. Five TRBV segments occurring more often in patients than controls included TRBV5-6, TRBV5-1 and TRBV20-1.

Material for sequencing was blood. This sequence was found in a girl aged 5-17 years with multiple sclerosis. The V gene is TRBV24-1, the J gene TRBJ1-1; D gene unclear. The CDR3 loop reads CATSVGGYTEAFF. The CDR3 bases are TGTGCCACCAGTGTCGGCGGATACACTGAAGCTTTCTTT.